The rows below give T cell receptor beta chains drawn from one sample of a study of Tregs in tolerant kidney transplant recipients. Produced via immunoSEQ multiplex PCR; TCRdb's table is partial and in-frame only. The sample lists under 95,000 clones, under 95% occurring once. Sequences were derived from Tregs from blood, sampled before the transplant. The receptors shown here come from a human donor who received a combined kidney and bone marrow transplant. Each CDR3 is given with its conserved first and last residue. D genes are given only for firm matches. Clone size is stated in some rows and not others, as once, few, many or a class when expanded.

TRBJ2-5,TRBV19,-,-,CASSISPRAVLQETQYF,TGTGCCAGTAGTATTTCTCCGAGGGCGGTGCTTCAAGAGACCCAGTACTTC
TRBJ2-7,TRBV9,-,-,CASSAQYSTEQYF,TGTGCCAGCAGCGCTCAGTACTCAACCGAGCAGTACTTC
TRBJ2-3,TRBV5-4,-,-,CASSFQSTDTQYF,TGTGCCAGCAGCTTTCAGTCCACAGATACGCAGTATTTT
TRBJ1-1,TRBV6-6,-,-,CASSENTEAFF,TGTGCCAGCTCCGAGAACACTGAAGCTTTCTTT
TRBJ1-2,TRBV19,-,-,CASSIRSGDYGYTF,TGTGCCAGTAGTATTCGCTCAGGGGACTATGGCTACACCTTC
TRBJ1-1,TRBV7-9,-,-,CASSPLGAAGDTEAFF,TGTGCCAGCAGCCCCCTAGGAGCGGCAGGGGATACTGAAGCTTTCTTT
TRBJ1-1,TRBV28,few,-,CASSLSHRNTEAFF,TGTGCCAGCAGTCTATCACACCGGAACACTGAAGCTTTCTTT
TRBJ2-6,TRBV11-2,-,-,CASSYDIVAGANVLTF,TGTGCCAGCAGCTACGACATCGTCGCTGGGGCCAACGTCCTGACTTTC
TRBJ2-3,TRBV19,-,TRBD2,CAISSGRHTDTQYF,TGTGCCATCTCCAGCGGGAGGCACACAGATACGCAGTATTTT
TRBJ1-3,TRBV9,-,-,CASSVGAFEAGNTIYF,TGTGCCAGCAGCGTAGGGGCTTTCGAAGCTGGAAACACCATATATTTT
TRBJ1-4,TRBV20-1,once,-,CSASRGEKLFF,TGCAGTGCTAGTCGGGGCGAAAAACTGTTTTTT
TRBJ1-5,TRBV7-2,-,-,CASSLSTINQPQHF,TGTGCCAGCAGCTTATCGACAATCAATCAGCCCCAGCATTTT
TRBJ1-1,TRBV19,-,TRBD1,CATRDRGRGTEAFF,TGTGCCACTAGGGACAGAGGAAGGGGCACTGAAGCTTTCTTT
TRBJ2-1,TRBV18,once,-,CASSRMGLSRDEQFF,TGTGCCAGCTCACGTATGGGACTGTCTAGGGATGAGCAGTTCTTC
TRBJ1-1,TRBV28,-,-,CASSLRRGTEAFF,TGTGCCAGCAGCCTCCGGCGGGGGACTGAAGCTTTCTTT
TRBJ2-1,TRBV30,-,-,CAWSSGLEQFF,TGTGCCTGGAGTTCGGGACTCGAGCAGTTCTTC
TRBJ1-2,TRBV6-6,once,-,CASSYLPDSFYGYTF,TGTGCCAGCAGTTACCTTCCGGACAGCTTCTATGGCTACACCTTC
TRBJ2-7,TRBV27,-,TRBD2,CASSDGLGSHVQYF,TGTGCCAGCAGTGACGGACTAGGAAGTCACGTGCAGTACTTC
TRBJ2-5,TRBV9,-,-,CASSVERGRKETQYF,TGTGCCAGCAGCGTAGAGAGGGGCAGAAAAGAGACCCAGTACTTC
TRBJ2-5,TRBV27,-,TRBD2,CASSLEARLAETQYF,TGTGCCAGCAGTTTAGAGGCCCGACTAGCCGAGACCCAGTACTTC
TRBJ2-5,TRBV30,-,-,CAWNVRAQETQYF,TGTGCCTGGAACGTCAGAGCCCAAGAGACCCAGTACTTC
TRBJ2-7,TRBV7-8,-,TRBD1,CASSLFAGQGDEQYF,TGTGCCAGCAGCTTGTTCGCCGGACAGGGGGACGAGCAGTACTTC
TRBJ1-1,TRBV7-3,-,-,CASSLESSWNTEAFF,TGTGCCAGCAGCTTAGAGAGCAGCTGGAACACTGAAGCTTTCTTT
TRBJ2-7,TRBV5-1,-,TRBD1,CASSKQGGEQYF,TGCGCCAGCAGCAAACAGGGGGGCGAGCAGTACTTC
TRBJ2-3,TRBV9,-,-,CASSVVQWGTDTQYF,TGTGCCAGCAGCGTAGTTCAGTGGGGCACAGATACGCAGTATTTT
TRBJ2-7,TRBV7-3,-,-,CASSLSSTSYEQYF,TGTGCCAGCAGCTTATCTTCCACGTCCTACGAGCAGTACTTC
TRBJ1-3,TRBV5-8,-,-,CASSGQGRYGNTIYF,TGTGCCAGCAGCGGTCAGGGGCGCTATGGAAACACCATATATTTT
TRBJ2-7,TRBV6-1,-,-,CASSEQGSFPYEQYF,TGTGCCAGCAGTGAACAGGGGTCCTTTCCTTACGAGCAGTACTTC
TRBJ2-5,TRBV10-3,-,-,CAISVSPGQETQYF,TGTGCCATCAGTGTTTCCCCAGGTCAAGAGACCCAGTACTTC
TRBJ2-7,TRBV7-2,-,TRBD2,CASSLKWGGRGSYEQYF,TGTGCCAGCAGCTTAAAATGGGGCGGGAGGGGGTCCTACGAGCAGTACTTC
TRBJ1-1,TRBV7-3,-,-,CASSLAGNTEAFF,TGTGCCAGCAGCTTGGCAGGGAACACTGAAGCTTTCTTT
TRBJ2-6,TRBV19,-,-,CASGAARSGANVLTF,TGTGCCAGTGGAGCGGCGCGCTCTGGGGCCAACGTCCTGACTTTC
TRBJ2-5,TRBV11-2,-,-,CASSPGVAEEETQYF,TGTGCCAGCAGCCCGGGGGTAGCGGAAGAAGAGACCCAGTACTTC
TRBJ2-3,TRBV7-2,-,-,CASSLGASGTDTQYF,TGTGCCAGCAGCTTAGGGGCGAGCGGCACAGATACGCAGTATTTT
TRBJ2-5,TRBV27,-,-,CASHKGETQYF,TGTGCCAGTCATAAGGGGGAGACCCAGTACTTC
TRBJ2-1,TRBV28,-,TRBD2,CASSLGAGEGNEQFF,TGTGCCAGCAGTTTAGGAGCGGGAGAGGGGAATGAGCAGTTCTTC
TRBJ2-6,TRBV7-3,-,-,CASSLGSGANVLTF,TGTGCCAGCAGCTTAGGGTCTGGGGCCAACGTCCTGACTTTC
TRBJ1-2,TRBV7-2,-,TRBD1,CASSSTGTNYGYTF,TGTGCCAGCAGCTCGACAGGGACTAACTATGGCTACACCTTC
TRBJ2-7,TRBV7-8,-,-,CASSLADSYEQYF,TGTGCCAGCAGCTTGGCGGACTCCTACGAGCAGTACTTC
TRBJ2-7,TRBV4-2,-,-,CASSQESTGVGRGAYEQYF,TGTGCCAGCAGCCAAGAATCAACAGGGGTGGGGCGGGGCGCCTACGAGCAGTACTTC
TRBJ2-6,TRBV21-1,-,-,CASSKGGEPGANVLTF,TGTGCCAGCAGCAAAGGCGGTGAACCTGGGGCCAACGTCCTGACTTTC
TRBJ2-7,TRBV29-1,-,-,CSVEGPHRDEQYF,TGCAGCGTTGAAGGGCCCCACAGGGACGAGCAGTACTTC
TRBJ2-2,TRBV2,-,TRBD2,CASSPPGRRESGELFF,TGTGCCAGCAGTCCCCCCGGGAGGCGAGAGTCCGGGGAGCTGTTTTTT
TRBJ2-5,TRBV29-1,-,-,CSLAGATQETQYF,TGCAGCCTTGCGGGGGCCACCCAAGAGACCCAGTACTTC
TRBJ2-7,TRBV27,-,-,CASSRGGGEQYF,TGTGCCAGCAGTAGAGGAGGGGGCGAGCAGTACTTC
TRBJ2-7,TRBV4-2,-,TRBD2,CASSQKGLAGDSYEQYF,TGTGCCAGCAGCCAAAAGGGACTAGCGGGGGACTCCTACGAGCAGTACTTC
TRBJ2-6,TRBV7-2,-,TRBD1,CASSLSGTGTGANVLTF,TGTGCCAGCAGCTTAAGCGGGACAGGGACTGGGGCCAACGTCCTGACTTTC
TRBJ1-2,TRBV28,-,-,CASSLEAGIYGYTF,TGTGCCAGCAGTTTAGAAGCAGGCATTTATGGCTACACCTTC
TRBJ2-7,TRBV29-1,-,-,CSGTLSYEQYF,TGCAGCGGAACTCTTTCCTACGAGCAGTACTTC
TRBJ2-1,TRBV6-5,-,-,CASSYGPYNEQFF,TGTGCCAGCAGTTACGGCCCTTACAATGAGCAGTTCTTC
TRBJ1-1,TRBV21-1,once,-,CASSPTLMNTEAFF,TGTGCCAGCAGCCCCACGCTGATGAACACTGAAGCTTTCTTT
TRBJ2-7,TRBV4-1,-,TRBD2,CASSRGGLAGGLPYEQYF,TGCGCCAGCAGCCGGGGGGGACTAGCGGGAGGACTTCCGTACGAGCAGTACTTC
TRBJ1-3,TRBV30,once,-,CAWSPATYSGNTIYF,TGTGCCTGGAGCCCAGCCACATACTCTGGAAACACCATATATTTT
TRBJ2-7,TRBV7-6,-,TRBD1,CASSRVGTGAYEQYF,TGTGCCAGCAGTCGCGTAGGGACAGGGGCCTACGAGCAGTACTTC
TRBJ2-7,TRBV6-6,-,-,CASSYETGWYEQYF,TGTGCCAGCAGTTACGAAACAGGCTGGTACGAGCAGTACTTC
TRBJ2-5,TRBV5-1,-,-,CASSKQETQYF,TGCGCCAGCAGCAAACAAGAGACCCAGTACTTC
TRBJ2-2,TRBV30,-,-,CAWGRHHTGELFF,TGTGCCTGGGGTAGACACCACACCGGGGAGCTGTTTTTT